The clone carrying this T cell receptor beta chain was counted only a few times. Its antigen is not known. These data are taken from a study of T cells after yellow fever vaccination. Study results and limitations: Weaker, the secondary response peaked sooner, at day 5 versus 15. Abundant contaminating clonotypes from the bulk population could appear in FACS-sorted repertoires.

V was clipped by 0 bases and J by 7 bases, with 14 bases between them. CDR1 and CDR2 from the germline V gene are SGDLS and YYNGEE. The CDR3 has 15 amino acids. Template switching by 5'RACE produced TCR cDNA, adding a universal primer site and UMIs. TCRdb reanalysed the 5' RACE reads using MiXCR and keeps one entry per CDR3 protein. The data hold approximately 300,000 distinct CDR3 sequences, with around 6.8% observed a single time. This rearrangement joins TRBV9 to TRBJ2-1; D is tentatively TRBD1 or TRBD2 (6 bases each). The sequencing used PBMCs, collected about 49 days after the first yellow fever vaccination. The TCR comes from a man aged 18 to 29 who received the YFV17D yellow fever vaccine. CDR3 amino acids: CASSVVVGGSNEQFF. DNA for the CDR3: TGTGCCAGCAGCGTAGTGGTGGGGGGCTCGAATGAGCAGTTCTTC.